The next 17 T cell receptor beta chains were all read from a single sample in a study of T cell repertoires in cytomegalovirus infection. MiXCR, run by TCRdb on the reads, gives a single entry per CDR3 protein. The data show about 330,000 distinct CDR3 sequences, over 7.5% seen once. What was sequenced was PBMCs. Every receptor here comes from a human donor in good health (CMV status not recorded). Some clones in this sample may be carry-over from other donors' samples.

This clonotype was recorded many times. The chain joins TRBV7-2 to TRBJ2-3, with a tentative D call TRBD2 (5 bases). Deletions cut 5 bases from V and 6 bases from J, with 12 bases between. Germline V gene data show CDR1 as SGHTA and CDR2 as FQGNSA. There are 13 residues in the CDR3. The CDR3 reads CASSRGRGDTQYF. Written as DNA, the CDR3 is TGTGCCAGCAGCCGGGGTAGAGGGGATACGCAGTATTTT.

This clonotype was detected only a few times. This chain connects TRBV6-6 to TRBJ1-5; maybe TRBD1 (5 bases). There are 15 residues in the CDR3. Germline CDR1 is MNHNY and CDR2 is SVGAGI (reference sequence). Trimming shortened V by 4 bases and J by 2 bases, and 12 bases separated the two germline ends. CDR3: CASSWGGGGNQPQHF. The CDR3 DNA is TGTGCCAGCAGTTGGGGTGGGGGTGGCAATCAGCCCCAGCATTTT.

This clonotype appeared many times. J is TRBJ1-5 and V is TRBV7-2; 9 nucleotides agree with TRBD1. The CDR3 covers 14 residues. Germline V CDR1 and CDR2: SGHTA, FQGNSA. The V segment lost 3 bases and the J segment 7 bases; nucleotides outside the gene matches: 4. The CDR3 protein is CASSFDRGGQPQHF. CDR3 nucleotides: TGTGCCAGCAGCTTCGACAGGGGGGGGCAGCCCCAGCATTTT.

CDR3 coding DNA: TGTGCCAGCAGCATTTTTACAGGGGGCGTTAAAGATACGCAGTATTTT. This codes for CASSIFTGGVKDTQYF. The rearrangement joins TRBV7-2 to TRBJ2-3; TRBD1 matches 9 bases. This CDR3 region has 16 residues. V was clipped by 5 bases and J by 5 bases; unmatched bases: 11. Per germline, CDR1 SGHTA and CDR2 FQGNSA.

This clonotype was detected a few times. The chain has TRBV7-9 and TRBJ1-1; the D is unclear. The germline CDR1 and CDR2 sequences are SEHNR and FQNEAQ (reference sequence). V shed 5 bases and J shed 3 bases, with 13 bases lying between them. This CDR3 region has 14 residues. CDR3 nucleotides: TGTGCCAGCAGCCAAGCTAGGGTAGACACTGAAGCTTTCTTT. As protein: CASSQARVDTEAFF.

In this sample, this clonotype turned up a few times. The V gene is TRBV3-1, the J gene TRBJ1-2; TRBD1 might be the D (5 bases). The germline V and J ends were trimmed by 4 bases and 0 bases, with 9 bases remaining between them. From germline, CDR1 is LGHDT and CDR2 YNNKEL (reference sequence). The CDR3 runs to 14 residues. DNA of the CDR3: TGTGCCAGCAGCCGTGGACAAGCTAACTATGGCTACACCTTC. The encoded protein is CASSRGQANYGYTF.

Ten or more counts support this clonotype. The chain carries TRBV5-1 and TRBJ2-7, with TRBD1 identical over 9 bases. V lost 0 bases and J lost 0; bases outside the gene matches: 13. This CDR3 spans 19 amino acids. Germline CDR1 reads SGHRS; CDR2 reads YFSETQ. The CDR3 nucleotides read TGCGCCAGCAGCTTGGTGCTTCGGTTGCGGACAGGGGACTCCTACGAGCAGTACTTC. Amino acid sequence: CASSLVLRLRTGDSYEQYF.

The chain recombines TRBV7-9 with TRBJ2-7; the D gene could be TRBD1 or TRBD2 (6 bases each). V lost 4 bases and J lost 5, with 24 bases in between. The CDR3 has 17 amino acids. Germline lookup yields CDR1 SEHNR and CDR2 FQNEAQ (reference sequence). The CDR3 region has the DNA TGTGCCAGCAGCTCGCCGTCGGGGGCTCCCGGGATCGACGAGCAGTACTTC. The encoded protein is CASSSPSGAPGIDEQYF.

The chain has TRBV19 and TRBJ2-3; TRBD2 matches 8 bases. CDR3 length: 16 amino acids. CDR1 is LNHDA and CDR2 is SQIVND in the germline V gene (reference sequence). V lost 3 bases, J lost 3 bases, and 8 bases stayed unmatched. As DNA, the CDR3 is TGTGCCAGTAGTATGGAAAGCGGGAGTTTAACAGATACGCAGTATTTT. It codes for CASSMESGSLTDTQYF. Combining the CDR3 with reference TRBV19 and TRBJ2-3 gives the whole variable domain DGGITQSPKYLFRKEGQNVTLSCEQNLNHDAMYWYRQDPGQGLRLIYYSQIVNDFQKGDIAEGYSVSREKKESFPLTVTSAQKNPTAFYLCASSMESGSLTDTQYFGPGTRLTVL.

This clonotype appeared a few times. The chain combines TRBV20-1 with TRBJ1-2, with TRBD1 identical over 9 bases. Germline V gives CDR1 DFQATT, CDR2 SNEGSKA (reference sequence). With V trimmed by 6 bases and J by 7 bases, 6 bases remained unmatched. CDR3 length equals 12 residues. This CDR3 is CSADRGSGGYTF. CDR3 DNA: TGCAGTGCCGACAGGGGGTCAGGTGGCTACACCTTC.

Many counts were recorded for this clonotype. The gene calls are TRBV7-2 and TRBJ1-6; D remains unclear. The CDR3 spans 15 residues. The germline gives CDR1 SGHTA, CDR2 FQGNSA. V was shortened by 1 base and J by 6 bases, with 10 bases between the two germline ends. The CDR3 DNA reads TGTGCCAGCAGCTTAGTTGCAGCCTTTAATTCACCCCTCCACTTT. This translates into CASSLVAAFNSPLHF.

This clonotype was counted at least ten times. This chain's CDR3 is CSARLAGGPNYEQYF. The CDR3 bases are TGCAGTGCCAGACTAGCGGGAGGCCCTAACTACGAGCAGTACTTC. J is TRBJ2-7 and V is TRBV20-1; 13 bases align to TRBD2. Germline assignment: CDR1 DFQATT and CDR2 SNEGSKA (reference sequence). J gave up 3 bases and V 6 bases, and 8 bases lay outside the gene matches. This CDR3 is 15 amino acids long.

This clonotype has at least ten counts. The chain recombines TRBV28 with TRBJ1-5, with D perhaps matching TRBD1 (5 bases). Germline V lookup: CDR1 MDHEN, CDR2 SYDVKM. V lost 2 bases and J lost 0, with 14 bases in between. The CDR3 length is 17 residues. In DNA form, the CDR3 reads TGTGCCAGCAGTTTAGACGGGGCCAAGGTTAGCAATCAGCCCCAGCATTTT. Its translation: CASSLDGAKVSNQPQHF.

The table lists this clonotype with a few counts. The chain carries TRBV6-2 or TRBV6-3 and TRBJ2-7, with TRBD2 matching 8 bases. The V gene's germline CDR1 is MNHEY and CDR2 SVGEGT. This CDR3 is built from 15 residues. Trimming at V came to 3 bases and at J to 3 bases, leaving 7 bases not matched to a gene. CDR3 loop: CASSYTGAGVYEQYF. As DNA, the CDR3 is TGTGCCAGCAGTTATACCGGAGCGGGAGTCTACGAGCAGTACTTC.

In this sample, this clonotype turned up many times. The chain is built from TRBV6-2 or TRBV6-3 and TRBJ2-5, with D maybe TRBD1 (6 bases). V gave up 6 bases and J gave up 8 bases, with 13 bases separating them. The germline V gene has CDR1 MNHEY and CDR2 SVGEGT. CDR3 length equals 12 residues. The CDR3: CASSSQQGTQYF. The CDR3 DNA reads as TGTGCCAGCAGCAGCCAACAGGGAACCCAGTACTTC.

This clonotype was recorded a few times. CDR3 coding DNA: TGTGCCAGCAGCCCGGGGACAGGGAAGAAAGAGACCCAGTACTTC. It is translated as CASSPGTGKKETQYF. The chain couples TRBV7-6 to TRBJ2-5; 9 nucleotides match TRBD1. J gave up 3 bases and V 5 bases, and 7 bases lay outside the gene matches. Per the germline V gene, CDR1 is SGHVS and CDR2 is FNYEAQ. The CDR3 consists of 15 residues.

This clonotype was detected only a few times. This rearrangement joins TRBV5-1 to TRBJ1-1; D is perhaps TRBD1 (5 bases). Germline CDR1 is SGHRS and CDR2 is YFSETQ. CDR3 length: 16 residues. V was pared by 0 bases and J by 3 bases, with 15 bases between. The CDR3 is CASSLVQGQGDTEAFF. The DNA for the CDR3 is TGCGCCAGCAGCTTGGTCCAGGGCCAAGGGGACACTGAAGCTTTCTTT.